Below are 15 T cell receptor beta chains sequenced from a single sample in a study of blood T cell repertoires in COVID-19. TCRdb keeps only in-frame clones here, not all; method: immunoSEQ multiplex PCR. The sample lists fewer than 80,000 clones, about 80% seen once, with roughly 13% in the top ten. The sequenced material came from peripheral blood. The receptor source for this set is a man over 45 with COVID-19, enrolled during active disease.

In its sample, this clone was seen a few times. This sequence joins TRBV6-2 or TRBV6-3 and TRBJ2-5, with TRBD2 matching over 7 bases. The CDR3 is made up of 18 amino acids. V lost 0 bases, J lost 0 bases, and 10 bases stayed unmatched. Germline CDR1 reads MNHEY; CDR2 reads SVGEGT. The CDR3 sequence: CASSYSTLASENQETQYF. The CDR3 DNA sequence: TGTGCCAGCAGTTACTCGACACTAGCGTCGGAGAACCAAGAGACCCAGTACTTC.

The gene calls are TRBV12-5 and TRBJ1-4, with D hard to call. CDR3 size: 17 residues. V lost 0 bases and J 0 bases, leaving 11 bases between the germline ends. Germline CDR1 is LGHNT and CDR2 is FRNRAP. The DNA of the CDR3 is TGTGCTAGTGGTTTGGTGCGGGGAGTCGCAACTAATGAAAAACTGTTTTTT. It translates to CASGLVRGVATNEKLFF.

This chain links TRBV18 with TRBJ1-5, with 8 bases lining up with TRBD1. V was clipped by 3 bases and J by 7 bases; unmatched bases: 5. The germline CDR1 and CDR2 sequences are KGHSH and LQKENI. This CDR3 has 14 amino acids. CDR3 nucleotides: TGTGCCAGCTCACCTGGACAGGGAGGACAGCCCCAGCATTTT. This translates into CASSPGQGGQPQHF. The full variable domain, its missing parts supplied by reference TRBV18 and TRBJ1-5, is NAGVMQNPRHLVRRRGQEARLRCSPMKGHSHVYWYRQLPEEGLKFMVYLQKENIIDESGMPKERFSAEFPKEGPSILRIQQVVRGDSAAYFCASSPGQGGQPQHFGDGTRLSIL.

The gene calls are TRBV27 and TRBJ1-6; TRBD1 is a possible D gene (5 bases). V lost 7 bases to trimming and J lost 4 bases, with 17 bases between them. Germline V gives CDR1 MNHEY, CDR2 SMNVEV (reference sequence). The CDR3 is made up of 16 amino acids. The CDR3 protein is CASTGAGPYYNSPLHF. CDR3 nucleotides: TGTGCCAGCACCGGAGCAGGGCCATATTATAATTCACCCCTCCACTTT.

V is TRBV6-5 and J is TRBJ2-5, with D perhaps matching TRBD1 (6 bases). Between the trimmed V and J ends, which lost 8 bases and 5 bases, there was a span of 21 bases. The germline gives CDR1 MNHEY, CDR2 SVGAGI. The CDR3 is 15 residues long. The DNA of the CDR3 is TGTGCCAGCCGCCGAGGGGGATTAGCTGGGGAGACCCAGTACTTC. Translating gives CASRRGGLAGETQYF.

V is TRBV19 and J is TRBJ2-3, with 8 bases fitting TRBD1. Germline V lookup: CDR1 LNHDA, CDR2 SQIVND (reference sequence). The CDR3 has 14 residues. J gave up 2 bases and V 6 bases, and 4 bases lay outside the gene matches. DNA of the CDR3: TGTGCCAGTAGGTCGGGACAGGACACAGATACGCAGTATTTT. This encodes CASRSGQDTDTQYF.

The V and J genes are TRBV7-3 and TRBJ1-4; D ambiguous. Germline V CDR1 and CDR2: SGHTA, FQGTGA. The CDR3 loop spans 11 amino acids. Trimming left V 5 bases short and J 14 bases short, with 12 bases between. CDR3 sequence reads: CASSRHIGLFF. DNA for the CDR3: TGTGCCAGCAGCCGACATATTGGGCTGTTTTTT.

The genes are TRBV18 and TRBJ2-5; 11 nucleotides agree with TRBD2. Germline CDR1 and CDR2: KGHSH and LQKENI. CDR3 length: 15 amino acids. The J segment lost 2 bases and the V segment lost 2 bases, leaving 1 base of the junction unmatched. The CDR3 DNA follows: TGTGCCAGCTCACCAACTAGCGGGGGTCAAGAGACCCAGTACTTC. It codes for CASSPTSGGQETQYF.

The V gene is TRBV6-5, the J gene TRBJ2-6; D gene unclear. In germline, CDR1 is MNHEY, CDR2 SVGAGI. The germline V and J ends were trimmed by 2 bases and 4 bases, with 9 bases remaining between them. The CDR3 loop spans 15 amino acids. In nucleotides, the CDR3 is TGTGCCAGCAGTTACGAGGAATCAGGGGCCAACGTCCTGACTTTC. The encoded protein is CASSYEESGANVLTF.

This chain connects TRBV6-2 or TRBV6-3 to TRBJ2-7, with a weak D call TRBD2 (6 bases). Trimming removed 2 bases at V and 0 bases at J, with 17 bases between. CDR3 length equals 17 residues. CDR1 MNHEY and CDR2 SVGEGT come from the germline V gene. CDR3 nucleotides: TGTGCCAGCAGTTACAATCGGAGGGGCGGTCACTCCTACGAGCAGTACTTC. The encoded protein is CASSYNRRGGHSYEQYF.

This chain connects TRBV7-9 to TRBJ2-5, with TRBD2 matching over 8 bases. The CDR3 length is 13 residues. Germline CDR1 reads SEHNR; CDR2 reads FQNEAQ (reference sequence). The junction had 5 bases not matched to a gene; V was cut back by 6 bases and J by 5 bases. In DNA form, the CDR3 reads TGTGCCAGCAGGAGCGGGGGCTGGGAGACCCAGTACTTC. It translates to CASRSGGWETQYF.

A remark on this clone: At one end the junction does not follow the germline gene, possibly because of a read error. The chain joins TRBV29-1 to TRBJ2-7; maybe TRBD1 (6 bases). CDR1 and CDR2 (germline): SQVTM, ANQGSEA. CDR3 length equals 11 residues. This CDR3 reads CSVQDRYEQYF. The CDR3 DNA is TGCAGCGTTCAAGACAGGTACGAGCAGTACTTC.

This chain uses TRBV12-3 or TRBV12-4 with TRBJ1-1; D remains ambiguous. This CDR3 has 13 residues. Trimming took 2 bases from V and 5 from J, leaving 9 bases between them. The chain's CDR3 is CASSLKLRTEAFF. CDR3 sequence (DNA): TGTGCCAGCAGTTTAAAACTGAGAACTGAAGCTTTCTTT.

The J gene is TRBJ2-1, the V gene TRBV9; 8 nucleotides match TRBD2. CDR3 length: 15 residues. Trimming at V came to 4 bases and at J to 4 bases, leaving 7 bases not matched to a gene. Germline CDR1 is SGDLS and CDR2 is YYNGEE. The CDR3 loop is CASSIAGNAYNEQFF. In DNA form, the CDR3 reads TGTGCCAGCAGCATAGCGGGGAATGCTTACAATGAGCAGTTCTTC.

The V gene is TRBV6-1, the J gene TRBJ1-2; 7 bases agree with TRBD1. With V trimmed by 3 bases and J by 4 bases, 8 bases remained unmatched. The CDR3 loop spans 15 amino acids. Germline V gene lookup returns CDR1 MNHNS and CDR2 SASEGT. CDR3 nucleotide sequence: TGTGCCAGCAGTGAGGAGAGTACAGGGGTCTATGGCTACACCTTC. This gives the protein CASSEESTGVYGYTF.